This T cell receptor beta chain was documented in a study of cytomegalovirus exposure and HLA in healthy donors. A remark on this clone: Its antigen is as yet unknown.

The PCR employed 60 Vbeta primers together with 13 Jbeta primers. Measured with immunoSEQ multiplex PCR; TCRdb has only the in-frame clones, and not every one. The sample consists of about 160,000 clones, 65% to 90% of them appearing once. The germline V gene encodes CDR1 LNHDA and CDR2 SQIVND (reference sequence). The CDR3 runs to 11 residues. Trimming left V 10 bases short and J 6 bases short, with 12 bases between. General study findings and limits: Reportedly, cytomegalovirus status was diagnosed with high sensitivity and specificity. Investigators reported under 200 TCR beta chains as tied to cytomegalovirus. Later analysis suggested most CMV-associated TCR beta chains were HLA-restricted. In a later analysis, approximately 15,000 TCR beta sequences were associated with HLA alleles at 0.05 false discovery rate.

The TCR comes from a man between 45 and 60 years old in good health and CMV-seropositive. The sequenced sample consisted of PBMCs. V and J are TRBV19 and TRBJ1-2; weak D call: TRBD1 (5 bases). DNA of the CDR3: TGTGCCATTATCCAGGGTCATGGCTACACCTTC. This gives the protein CAIIQGHGYTF.